The rows below give T cell receptor beta chains drawn from one sample of a study of beta chain features in type 1 diabetes. Repertoires were generated with immunoSEQ multiplex PCR, while TCRdb's copy carries only in-frame clones and drops some. The sample carries about 150,000 clones, approximately 8.1% recorded once. Sequenced sample: central memory CD4+ T cells from blood. The receptors were gathered from a woman aged 40-49 years with type 1 diabetes. CDR3s include the opening cysteine and the closing phenylalanine or tryptophan.

cdr3_length	j_call	v_call	cdr3_aa
14	TRBJ1-2	TRBV6-6	CASRRTDREDGYTF
15	TRBJ2-2	TRBV5-6	CASQLRGLGTGELFF
15	TRBJ1-5	TRBV6-5	CASSISRWTGHSQHF
13	TRBJ2-2	TRBV5-6	CASSFGNTGELFF
13	TRBJ2-7	TRBV7-9	CASSGRNTYEQYF
14	TRBJ2-1	TRBV5-1	CASSFAGGPTEQFF
16	TRBJ1-5	TRBV5-6	CASSSGGGSGNQPQHF
17	TRBJ2-1	TRBV5-1	CASSPPGQGSLTNEQFF
13	TRBJ1-2	TRBV6-5	CASSYSRSDGYTF
12	TRBJ1-2	TRBV15	CATSSRGLGYTF
15	TRBJ1-2	TRBV6-1	CASSSRRGSAYGYTF
11	TRBJ1-1	TRBV6-1	CASSRGGGAFF
17	TRBJ2-6	TRBV28	CASITFDGGSGANVLTF
14	TRBJ1-5	TRBV2	CASSAEGANQPQHF
13	TRBJ2-7	TRBV9	CASSAGFSYEQYF
14	TRBJ2-3	TRBV7-2	CASSPDRVARTQYF
15	TRBJ1-2	TRBV9	CASSEHQGKGFGYTF
14	TRBJ1-1	TRBV27	CASNRRRMNTEAFF
16	TRBJ1-2	TRBV25-1	CASSESGTGSLYGYTF
14	TRBJ1-5	TRBV30	CAWSVGQPLGPQHF
14	TRBJ2-1	TRBV28	CATNDQGGGNEQFF
13	TRBJ2-7	TRBV6-6	CAISGDRAREQYF
15	TRBJ2-5	TRBV9	CASSGQEGVAETQYF
19	TRBJ1-4	TRBV28	CASLPNRVFVTRTNEKLFF
16	TRBJ1-2	TRBV10-3	CAISERGGGQAKGYTF
13	TRBJ1-2	TRBV11-2	CASRVDRVGGYTF
15	TRBJ1-2	TRBV7-3	CASSLNVGQGNGYTF
13	TRBJ2-5	TRBV5-1	CASSSRGQETQYF
14	TRBJ1-4	TRBV27	CASSLGSPNEKLFF
15	TRBJ1-1	TRBV18	CASSRLTGESAEAFF
13	TRBJ1-1	TRBV7-9	CASLGDRGLEAFF
16	TRBJ2-1	TRBV7-3	CASSWAGTRQMNEQFF
14	TRBJ2-1	TRBV2	CASRLGQGWEEQFF
15	TRBJ1-2	TRBV25-1	CASSDSGGSAYGYTF
14	TRBJ1-1	TRBV7-9	CASSLGGLNTEAFF
15	TRBJ2-1	TRBV28	CASSYPGGTGNEQFF
13	TRBJ2-1	TRBV7-2	CASRKGVLNEQFF
13	TRBJ1-1	TRBV9	CASSAYMNTEAFF
15	TRBJ1-2	TRBV28	CASSLPGTANYGYTF
16	TRBJ2-5	TRBV7-9	CASSLPTSGSGETQYF
17	TRBJ2-2	TRBV5-1	CASSLASGPLNTGELFF
16	TRBJ2-5	TRBV6-6	CASSSGKRGVVETQYF
15	TRBJ2-5	TRBV5-1	CASSLFSGGTETQYF
14	TRBJ2-1	TRBV7-3	CASSYGTAVGEQFF
13	TRBJ1-4	TRBV6-5	CASRSGYNEKLFF
15	TRBJ2-5	TRBV5-4	CASSLLLAGTETQYF